Following are 13 T cell receptor beta chains from one sample sequenced in a study of siplizumab effects on memory and regulatory T cells. Clones were sequenced by immunoSEQ multiplex PCR, and TCRdb holds only the in-frame ones, with some missing. The data show more than 85,000 clones, more than 90% seen once. Sequencing was performed on CD4+ T cells sorted from blood. The receptors come from a human donor in good health. Some clones in this sample may be carry-over from other donors' samples.

The J gene is TRBJ2-7, the V gene TRBV30, with D tentatively TRBD1 (5 bases). Germline V gene data show CDR1 as GTSNPN and CDR2 as SVGIG (reference sequence). The CDR3 sequence is 14 residues long. The V end lost 0 bases, the J end lost 1 base, and 10 bases lay between the germline ends. The CDR3 loop reads CAWSVLHRSYEQYF. Written as DNA, the CDR3 is TGTGCCTGGAGTGTACTGCACAGGTCCTACGAGCAGTACTTC. Using reference TRBV30 and TRBJ2-7 for the parts outside the CDR3, the full variable domain is SQTIHQWPATLVQPVGSPLSLECTVEGTSNPNLYWYRQAAGRGLQLLFYSVGIGQISSEVPQNLSASRPQDRQFILSSKKLLLSDSGFYLCAWSVLHRSYEQYFGPGTRLTVT.

This chain connects TRBV27 to TRBJ2-5, with 7 bases fitting TRBD1. The V and J ends lost 4 bases and 5 bases, in that order; junction bases with no gene match: 13. The germline gives CDR1 MNHEY, CDR2 SMNVEV (reference sequence). CDR3 length: 16 residues. Written as DNA, the CDR3 is TGTGCCAGCAGTTCCAATGCTTTGAGGGGGCGGGAGACCCAGTACTTC. It yields the protein CASSSNALRGRETQYF.

V gene TRBV2 combines with J gene TRBJ2-1, with a tentative D call TRBD2 (6 bases). V gave up 3 bases and J gave up 2 bases, with 14 bases separating them. CDR3 size: 16 residues. The germline V gene encodes CDR1 SNHLY and CDR2 FYNNEI. CDR3 DNA: TGTGCCAGCAGTGACGGCCGGAGGGTAACCTACAATGAGCAGTTCTTC. Translated, it gives CASSDGRRVTYNEQFF. The full variable domain, its missing parts supplied by reference TRBV2 and TRBJ2-1, is EPEVTQTPSHQVTQMGQEVILRCVPISNHLYFYWYRQILGQKVEFLVSFYNNEISEKSEIFDDQFSVERPDGSNFTLKIRSTKLEDSAMYFCASSDGRRVTYNEQFFGPGTRLTVL.

This chain joins TRBV5-6 and TRBJ2-5; 10 nucleotides align to TRBD1. This CDR3 region has 15 residues. Germline values: CDR1 SGHDT, CDR2 YYEEEE. V shed 1 base and J 2 bases; nucleotides not matched to a gene: 2. The CDR3 loop is CASSLPGQGQETQYF. The CDR3 coding sequence is TGTGCCAGCAGCTTGCCGGGACAGGGGCAAGAGACCCAGTACTTC.

The chain recombines TRBV28 with TRBJ1-5, with 7 nucleotides matching TRBD1. Germline V lookup: CDR1 MDHEN, CDR2 SYDVKM. This CDR3 comprises 15 residues. With V trimmed by 4 bases and J by 0 bases, 3 bases remained unmatched. CDR3 DNA sequence: TGTGCCAGCAGTTCTCAGGGGGTTAGCAATCAGCCCCAGCATTTT. Translation: CASSSQGVSNQPQHF.

The chain combines TRBV11-3 with TRBJ2-7; no reliable D call. V lost 2 bases to trimming and J lost 4 bases, with 9 bases between them. Germline CDR1 and CDR2: SGHNT and YENEEA. The CDR3 is 13 amino acids. The DNA of the CDR3 is TGTGCCAGCAGCTTACCCAACGAGTACGAGCAGTACTTC. This sequence encodes CASSLPNEYEQYF.

The CDR3 region has the DNA TGTGCCAGCAGCTCTAGCGGGAGGGCCAGGAATGAGCAGTTCTTC. Amino acid sequence: CASSSSGRARNEQFF. The rearrangement joins TRBV11-3 to TRBJ2-1, with 12 bases aligning to TRBD2. Germline loops: CDR1 SGHNT, CDR2 YENEEA. V shed 4 bases, J shed 7 bases, and the junction held 5 bases outside the gene matches. This CDR3 region has 15 residues.

This chain uses TRBV5-4 with TRBJ2-5; 9 bases fit TRBD2. V shed 6 bases, J shed 5 bases, and the junction held 11 bases outside the gene matches. CDR1 and CDR2 (germline): SGHNT, YYREEE (reference sequence). The CDR3 is made up of 15 amino acids. In DNA, the CDR3 is TGTGCCAGCACCCTAGCGGGACCCACAACGGAGACCCAGTACTTC. The encoded protein is CASTLAGPTTETQYF.

The count of this clone is one. This sequence joins TRBV28 and TRBJ2-7; tentatively, D is TRBD1 or TRBD2 (5 bases each). V lost 7 bases to trimming and J lost 3 bases, with 13 bases between them. Germline-derived CDR1 and CDR2 are MDHEN and SYDVKM. The CDR3 covers 13 residues. CDR3 protein: CASKGETGYEQYF. In DNA, the CDR3 is TGTGCCAGCAAAGGGGAGACGGGCTACGAGCAGTACTTC.

The V gene is TRBV6-1, the J gene TRBJ2-5; D may be TRBD2 (7 bases). There are 15 residues in the CDR3. V dropped 2 bases and J dropped 4 bases, with 14 bases sitting between them. Germline CDR1 is MNHNS and CDR2 is SASEGT. CDR3 in DNA: TGTGCCAGCAGTGAACAACCAGGGGAGGGAGAGACCCAGTACTTC. Translated: CASSEQPGEGETQYF.

The V call is TRBV11-1, the J call TRBJ2-7; 7 nucleotides align to TRBD1. CDR3 length: 16 residues. Losses at the gene ends were 2 bases for V and 2 bases for J; bases not matched to a gene: 9. Germline values: CDR1 SGHAT, CDR2 FQDESV (reference sequence). CDR3 sequence (DNA): TGTGCCAGCAGCTTATTATCCGCGACAGGGACCTACGAGCAGTACTTC. Amino acid sequence: CASSLLSATGTYEQYF.

The CDR3 spells CASRPKERWARNIQYF. DNA for the CDR3: TGTGCCAGCAGACCCAAGGAACGTTGGGCGCGGAACATTCAGTACTTC. V gene TRBV28 combines with J gene TRBJ2-4; no clear D gene. V shed 6 bases and J shed 7 bases, with 22 bases lying between them. This CDR3 region has 16 residues. Germline-derived CDR1 and CDR2 are MDHEN and SYDVKM.

The rearrangement joins TRBV27 to TRBJ2-1, with D possibly called TRBD1 or TRBD2 (5 bases each). The CDR3 length is 14 residues. Trimming took 4 bases from V and 8 from J, leaving 15 bases between them. The germline CDR1 and CDR2 sequences are MNHEY and SMNVEV (reference sequence). The CDR3 DNA reads as TGTGCCAGCAGTTCATGGGACCGGATGGATGAGCAGTTCTTC. Encoded protein: CASSSWDRMDEQFF.